The 25 T cell receptor beta chains in this list originate from one sample, sequenced in a study of blood T cell repertoires in COVID-19. Profiling relied on immunoSEQ multiplex PCR, and the TCRdb table lists in-frame clones only, not all of them. The data contain some 220,000 clones, about 90% of them singletons. Sequencing was performed on PBMCs or T cells enriched from blood (not recorded which). The receptors come from a woman aged 45-59 years in a cohort exposed to, infected with or recovered from COVID-19 (not recorded which).

This rearrangement joins TRBV21-1 to TRBJ2-1; TRBD2 is the table's D call and was not checked against the DNA. TRBV21-1 constitutes a pseudogene. The length of the CDR3 is 16 residues. The DNA of the CDR3 is TGTGCCAGCAGCAAAGAAGGAGGCGGGGGGACGGATGAGCAGTTCTTC. It is translated as CASSKEGGGGTDEQFF.

In this sample, this clone turned up once. V gene TRBV5-4 combines with J gene TRBJ1-3; maybe TRBD1 (6 bases). V lost 4 bases to trimming and J lost 2 bases, with 13 bases between them. CDR3 length: 15 residues. Germline-derived CDR1 and CDR2 are SGHNT and YYREEE (reference sequence). CDR3: CASSPRGAAGNTIYF. As DNA, the CDR3 is TGTGCCAGCAGCCCACGGGGGGCAGCTGGAAACACCATATATTTT.

The chain couples TRBV6-5 to TRBJ2-1; no firm D call. Trimming cost V 6 bases and J 6 bases, with 6 bases left between them. The CDR3 sequence is 11 residues long. Germline-derived CDR1 and CDR2 are MNHEY and SVGAGI. CDR3 nucleotide sequence: TGTGCCAGCAGCAGACTCAATGAGCAGTTCTTC. Amino acid sequence: CASSRLNEQFF.

The chain employs TRBV9 and TRBJ2-2; D may be TRBD2 (7 bases). The CDR3 length is 17 residues. CDR1 and CDR2 from the germline V gene are SGDLS and YYNGEE. V was trimmed by 0 bases and J by 7 bases, leaving 19 bases between them. CDR3 DNA sequence: TGTGCCAGCAGCGTAGGCAGCGGGACACGCCGGGGCGGGGAGCTGTTTTTT. Encoded protein: CASSVGSGTRRGGELFF.

This clone has more than one count but fewer than ten. This chain links TRBV19 with TRBJ1-2; a weak D match, TRBD1 (6 bases). The CDR3 is made up of 17 amino acids. Trimming left V 6 bases short and J 0 bases short, with 20 bases between. From germline, CDR1 is LNHDA and CDR2 SQIVND (reference sequence). The CDR3 region is CASRPTPSGAANYGYTF. As DNA, the CDR3 is TGTGCCAGTAGGCCGACTCCCTCAGGGGCTGCTAACTATGGCTACACCTTC.

The V and J genes are TRBV27 and TRBJ2-3; 7 bases are shared with TRBD1. Losses at the gene ends were 5 bases for V and 2 bases for J; bases not matched to a gene: 10. CDR1 MNHEY and CDR2 SMNVEV come from the germline V gene (reference sequence). This CDR3 is built from 16 residues. The CDR3: CASSQTGWSSTDTQYF. The DNA of the CDR3 is TGTGCCAGCAGTCAGACAGGGTGGTCTTCCACAGATACGCAGTATTTT.

V usage is TRBV6-2 or TRBV6-3 and J usage is TRBJ1-4, with no clear D. Germline values: CDR1 MNHEY, CDR2 SVGEGT. This CDR3 is 14 amino acids long. V was trimmed by 0 bases and J by 8 bases, leaving 10 bases between them. CDR3 nucleotide sequence: TGTGCCAGCAGTTACTCGACGGGGATCGAAAAACTGTTTTTT. Translation gives CASSYSTGIEKLFF.

In this sample, this clone turned up a few times. The chain has TRBV29-1 and TRBJ1-1, with D possibly TRBD1 on 5 matching bases. Germline V gives CDR1 SQVTM, CDR2 ANQGSEA. This CDR3 is built from 15 residues. V lost 2 bases and J lost 11, with 24 bases in between. The CDR3 here is CSVESDVRAPGVAFF. The CDR3 DNA reads TGCAGCGTTGAATCGGATGTCAGGGCTCCGGGCGTTGCTTTCTTT. Complete variable domain (other parts from reference TRBV29-1 and TRBJ1-1): SAVISQKPSRDICQRGTSLTIQCQVDSQVTMMFWYRQQPGQSLTLIATANQGSEATYESGFVIDKFPISRPNLTFSTLTVSNMSPEDSSIYLCSVESDVRAPGVAFFGQGTRLTVV.

In regard to this clone: This likely comes from a read error, as the CDR3 has no conserved phenylalanine or tryptophan at its end. The DNA is omitted, as the CDR3 cannot be located on it reliably, and the CDR3 follows TCRdb's listing. The chain carries TRBV10-1 and TRBJ1-6; whether TRBD1, the table's D call, matches the DNA was not checked. Germline CDR1 and CDR2: WNHNN and SYGVQD (reference sequence). The CDR3 spans 13 residues, counting both ends. CDR3 loop: CASSGRGQFTPPL.

The V gene is TRBV19, the J gene TRBJ1-2, with D unresolved. The V and J ends lost 3 bases and 5 bases respectively, with 7 bases between them. This CDR3 has 12 amino acids. The germline gives CDR1 LNHDA, CDR2 SQIVND (reference sequence). The DNA for the CDR3 is TGTGCCAGTAGTATGGCGGGGTATGGCTACACCTTC. This gives the protein CASSMAGYGYTF.

This rearrangement joins TRBV5-1 to TRBJ2-7; maybe TRBD1 (5 bases). The ends were cut back, 4 bases at V and 4 bases at J, with 9 bases in the middle. Germline V gene data show CDR1 as SGHRS and CDR2 as YFSETQ. There are 12 residues in the CDR3. The CDR3 is CASSAQGYEQYF. As DNA, the CDR3 is TGCGCCAGCAGCGCGCAGGGTTACGAGCAGTACTTC.

A remark on this clone: The sample holds other DNA sequences that translate to the same CDR3. The chain has TRBV7-3 and TRBJ1-1; TRBD1 matches at 9 bases. The CDR3 has 15 amino acids. V lost 5 bases and J lost 2; bases outside the gene matches: 6. Germline loops: CDR1 SGHTA, CDR2 FQGTGA. In DNA form, the CDR3 reads TGTGCCAGCAGCCCGACCACAGGGGGCAACACTGAAGCTTTCTTT. It is translated as CASSPTTGGNTEAFF.

The chain uses TRBV10-3 and TRBJ2-2; 13 nucleotides agree with TRBD2. There are 19 residues in the CDR3. Germline-derived CDR1 and CDR2 are ENHRY and SYGVKD. V shed 3 bases and J 0 bases; nucleotides not matched to a gene: 7. The chain's CDR3 is CAISDSPLAGGSNTGELFF. The CDR3 bases are TGTGCCATCAGTGATTCCCCACTAGCGGGGGGGTCGAACACCGGGGAGCTGTTTTTT.

This chain uses TRBV9 with TRBJ1-3; 10 bases match TRBD1. This CDR3 is 16 amino acids long. After removal of 4 bases from V and 2 bases from J, the junction contained 6 bases not matched to a gene. Germline lookup yields CDR1 SGDLS and CDR2 YYNGEE. The CDR3 region has the DNA TGTGCCAGCAGCCCGCGGGGACAGGGGACTGGAAACACCATATATTTT. Protein: CASSPRGQGTGNTIYF.

The chain links TRBV19 to TRBJ1-4, with 8 bases fitting TRBD1. Germline loops: CDR1 LNHDA, CDR2 SQIVND (reference sequence). With 6 bases clipped from V and 2 bases from J, the junction kept 5 bases outside the gene matches. This CDR3 spans 15 amino acids. CDR3 region: CASREDRATNEKLFF. CDR3 sequence (DNA): TGTGCCAGTAGAGAGGACAGGGCGACTAATGAAAAACTGTTTTTT.

The genes are TRBV20-1 and TRBJ2-1; 10 nucleotides match TRBD2. J was trimmed by 0 bases and V by 3 bases; bases with no gene match: 8. Germline lookup yields CDR1 DFQATT and CDR2 SNEGSKA (reference sequence). The CDR3 sequence is 17 residues long. The DNA of the CDR3 is TGCAGTGCTAGTGGTAGCGGGGGGACCAGCTCCTACAATGAGCAGTTCTTC. Its protein is CSASGSGGTSSYNEQFF.

A note on this clone: Germline and junction disagree at one end, which may indicate a read error. V is TRBV7-7 and J is TRBJ2-1; tentatively, D is TRBD1 (6 bases). The CDR3 extends over 15 amino acids. Germline CDR1 SSHAT, CDR2 FNYEAQ (reference sequence). The CDR3 bases are TGTGCTAGCAGCCCGGACAGAGTCTCCTACAATGAGCAGTTCTTC. Residues: CASSPDRVSYNEQFF.

The chain is built from TRBV7-3 and TRBJ2-3, with 11 positions matching TRBD2. V was pared by 5 bases and J by 3 bases, with 7 bases of the junction left unmatched. The CDR3 length is 16 residues. The V gene's germline CDR1 is SGHTA and CDR2 FQGTGA. The CDR3 spells CASSAYGTSGTDTQYF. The CDR3 DNA reads TGTGCCAGCAGCGCCTACGGGACTAGCGGAACAGATACGCAGTATTTT.

The V and J genes are TRBV5-1 and TRBJ1-2, with 7 bases identical to TRBD1. V trimming: 3 bases; J trimming: 0 bases; junction bases outside the gene matches: 5. The CDR3 consists of 15 residues. The germline gives CDR1 SGHRS, CDR2 YFSETQ. In DNA, the CDR3 is TGCGCCAGCAGCTATGCTGACAGGGCTAACTATGGCTACACCTTC. It yields the protein CASSYADRANYGYTF.

V gene TRBV12-3 or TRBV12-4 combines with J gene TRBJ2-2; TRBD2 is a possible D gene (5 bases). The CDR3 consists of 13 residues. The germline V and J ends were trimmed by 1 base and 9 bases, with 9 bases remaining between them. DNA of the CDR3: TGTGCCAGCAGTTTAGGCGGGTCCCGGGAGCTGTTTTTT. Amino acid sequence: CASSLGGSRELFF.

As to this clone: The sample has other DNA sequences that encode this CDR3 too. This chain connects TRBV28 to TRBJ1-2; no clear D gene. CDR3 length: 13 residues. Per the germline V gene, CDR1 is MDHEN and CDR2 is SYDVKM. Trimming pared 2 bases from V and 1 base from J, leaving 5 bases between. CDR3 protein: CASSLPGNYGYTF. The DNA of the CDR3 is TGTGCCAGCAGTTTACCGGGTAACTATGGCTACACCTTC.

The rearrangement uses TRBV4-3 and TRBJ2-2; D call uncertain. Per germline, CDR1 LGHNA and CDR2 YSLEER. This CDR3 comprises 15 residues. V gave up 0 bases and J gave up 3 bases, with 8 bases separating them. CDR3 loop: CASSQDRVYTGELFF. The CDR3 nucleotides read TGCGCCAGCAGCCAAGACCGAGTTTACACCGGGGAGCTGTTTTTT.

This clone appeared a single time. CDR3 nucleotides: TGTGCCAGCAGCTTAGTAGGGACAGGGATCACCGGGGAGCTGTTTTTT. Its translation: CASSLVGTGITGELFF. The chain joins TRBV7-8 to TRBJ2-2, with 9 bases that match TRBD1. The CDR3 runs 16 residues. From germline, CDR1 is SGHVS and CDR2 FQNEAQ. The V gene end was trimmed by 1 base and the J gene end by 4 bases; junction bases not matched to a gene: 4. The complete variable domain, with remaining parts taken from reference TRBV7-8 and TRBJ2-2, reads GAGVSQSPRYKVAKRGQDVALRCDPISGHVSLFWYQQALGQGPEFLTYFQNEAQLDKSGLPSDRFFAERPEGSVSTLKIQRTQQEDSAVYLCASSLVGTGITGELFFGEGSRLTVL.

This chain uses TRBV28 with TRBJ2-7, with 9 bases aligning to TRBD2. The germline gives CDR1 MDHEN, CDR2 SYDVKM. With 7 bases clipped from V and 4 bases from J, the junction kept 14 bases outside the gene matches. This CDR3 is 16 amino acids long. For the CDR3, the DNA is TGTGCCAGCACTACTTGGGGCGGGGGGGGCGCGTACGAGCAGTACTTC. Its protein product is CASTTWGGGGAYEQYF. Filled out from reference TRBV28 and TRBJ2-7, the complete variable domain reads DVKVTQSSRYLVKRTGEKVFLECVQDMDHENMFWYRQDPGLGLRLIYFSYDVKMKEKGDIPEGYSVSREKKERFSLILESASTNQTSMYLCASTTWGGGGAYEQYFGPGTRLTVT.

This clone was detected once. This chain connects TRBV7-2 to TRBJ1-2; 9 nucleotides line up with TRBD1. V was pared by 8 bases and J by 5 bases, with 6 bases of the junction left unmatched. Per the germline V gene, CDR1 is SGHTA and CDR2 is FQGNSA. CDR3 length: 13 residues. The CDR3 is CASETGGFYGYTF. In DNA form, the CDR3 reads TGTGCCAGCGAGACAGGGGGTTTTTATGGCTACACCTTC.